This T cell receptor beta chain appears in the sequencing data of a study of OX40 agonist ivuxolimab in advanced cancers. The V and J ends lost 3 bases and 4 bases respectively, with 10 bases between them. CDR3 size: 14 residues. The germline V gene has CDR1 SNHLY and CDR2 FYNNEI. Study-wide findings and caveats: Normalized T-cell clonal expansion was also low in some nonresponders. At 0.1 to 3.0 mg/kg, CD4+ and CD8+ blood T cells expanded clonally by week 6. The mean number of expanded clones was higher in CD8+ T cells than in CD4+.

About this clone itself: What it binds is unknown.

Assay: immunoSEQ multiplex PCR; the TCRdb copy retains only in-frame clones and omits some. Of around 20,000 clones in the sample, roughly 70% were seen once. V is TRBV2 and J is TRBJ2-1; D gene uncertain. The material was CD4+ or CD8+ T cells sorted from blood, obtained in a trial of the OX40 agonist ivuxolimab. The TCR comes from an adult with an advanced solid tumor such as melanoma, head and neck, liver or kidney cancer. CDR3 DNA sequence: TGTGCCAGCAGTGACAGGCTACGATACAATGAGCAGTTCTTC. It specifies CASSDRLRYNEQFF. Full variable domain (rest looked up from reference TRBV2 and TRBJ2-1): EPEVTQTPSHQVTQMGQEVILRCVPISNHLYFYWYRQILGQKVEFLVSFYNNEISEKSEIFDDQFSVERPDGSNFTLKIRSTKLEDSAMYFCASSDRLRYNEQFFGPGTRLTVL.